This TCR beta chain was sequenced in a study of post-analysis software for immune sequencing data. Study overall: The disease courses spanned relapsing-remitting, secondary progressive and progressive-relapsing forms of multiple sclerosis. The study, taken as a whole, reports: Comparison of patients with controls showed about 5 TRBV segments more frequent in patients, TRBV5-6, TRBV5-1 and TRBV20-1 among them.

Included in the TCR beta cDNA libraries were unique molecular identifiers. About 500,000 cDNA molecules were obtained per 1 to 10 million input T cells. TCRdb redid the calling of the PCR reads with MiXCR, one entry per CDR3 protein. The sample includes roughly 600,000 distinct CDR3 sequences, about 44% of them seen just once. Trimming left V 8 bases short and J 4 bases short, with 10 bases between. This CDR3 has 13 residues. Per the germline V gene, CDR1 is SGHRS and CDR2 is YFSETQ. Points on this clonotype: The antigen is unknown.

V usage is TRBV5-1 and J usage is TRBJ2-6; D is uncertain. The sequence was obtained from a girl aged 10 to 17 with multiple sclerosis. The sequenced material came from blood. The chain's CDR3 is CASSRAGANVLTF. For the CDR3, the DNA is TGCGCCAGTAGTCGGGCCGGGGCCAACGTCCTGACTTTC.